Listed below are T cell receptor beta chains from one sample, sequenced in a study of cytomegalovirus exposure and HLA in healthy donors. Method: immunoSEQ multiplex PCR; TCRdb's copy keeps in-frame clones and lacks some. The repertoire consists of around 70,000 clones, with roughly 70% occurring once and the leading ten covering 4.9%. The sample comprised PBMCs. The source is a man aged 55 to 69 in good health and CMV-seropositive. Each CDR3 is given with its conserved first and last residue. D genes are given only for firm matches. Not all rows give a size; the values are once, few, many and, for expanded clones, a class.

j_gene,v_gene,abundance,d_gene,CDR3nt,CDR3aa
TRBJ1-2,TRBV27,.,.,TGTGCCAGCAGTTTATCCGTGGACGGACTCTATGGCTACACCTTC,CASSLSVDGLYGYTF
TRBJ2-2,TRBV4-3,.,.,TGCGCCAGCAGCCAAGTATTGGCAGGAACCGGGGAGCTGTTTTTT,CASSQVLAGTGELFF
TRBJ2-1,TRBV10-2,few,.,TGCGCCAGCAAAAGTCTAGCTATTGGCAATGAGCAGTTCTTC,CASKSLAIGNEQFF
TRBJ1-2,TRBV5-1,.,.,TGCGCCAGCAGCTCCTTAGACAGCTATGGCTACACCTTC,CASSSLDSYGYTF
TRBJ2-1,TRBV5-1,few,TRBD1,TGCGCCAGCAGCCCAACCCCCACGGGACAGGGTTTCAATGAGCAGTTCTTC,CASSPTPTGQGFNEQFF
TRBJ2-7,TRBV10-1,few,TRBD1,TGCGCCAGCAGCGGGACAGGGCTTGAGCAGTACTTC,CASSGTGLEQYF
TRBJ2-3,TRBV11-3,.,TRBD1,TGTGCCAGCAGCTACGGACAGGGAGGTGGAGATACGCAGTATTTT,CASSYGQGGGDTQYF
TRBJ2-5,TRBV10-1,.,.,TGCGCCAGCAGTGAGTCGAGGGTCCGACCCTTGGAGCAGTACTTC,CASSESRVRPLEQYF
TRBJ1-2,TRBV21-1,.,.,TGTGCCAGCAGCAACATCCTACCCCGGGGCGCCCAGGGGAGCTACACCTTC,CASSNILPRGAQGSYTF
TRBJ2-1,TRBV10-3,.,TRBD2,TGTGCCATCAGTCCGATAGGCGGGGGAATATACAATGAGCAGTTCTTC,CAISPIGGGIYNEQFF
TRBJ1-1,TRBV18,.,TRBD1,TGTGCCAGCTCACCGGTCCGGGACAGGGGGACTGAAGCTTTCTTT,CASSPVRDRGTEAFF
TRBJ2-3,TRBV5-1,.,TRBD2,TGCGCCAGCAGCTTGGCTATTCTACTAGCGGGGAGCACAGATACGCAGTATTTT,CASSLAILLAGSTDTQYF
TRBJ1-1,TRBV5-1,.,.,TGCGCCAGCAGCTTGACCGCGACAGGGAACACTGAAGCTTTCTTT,CASSLTATGNTEAFF
TRBJ2-1,TRBV10-3,.,TRBD2,TGTGCCATCAGGGGACTAGCGGGAGGGCAAACGGGGTCCTACAATGAGCAGTTCTTC,CAIRGLAGGQTGSYNEQFF
TRBJ1-2,TRBV6-1,.,.,TGTGCCAGCAGTGAAGACAGGACGTATGGCTACACCTTC,CASSEDRTYGYTF
TRBJ2-7,TRBV4-1,.,.,TGCGCCAGCAGCCGAGGCACATCTAGCCAAAACTACGAGCAGTACTTC,CASSRGTSSQNYEQYF
TRBJ1-1,TRBV5-1,.,TRBD1,TGCGCCAGCAGCTTGAGCGGGCCAGGGGGAATGAACACTGAAGCTTTCTTT,CASSLSGPGGMNTEAFF
TRBJ2-6,TRBV9,.,TRBD2,TGTGCCAGCAGCGTACCTAGCCAGGCGGGGGGGAAGTCTGGGGCCAACGTCCTGACTTTC,CASSVPSQAGGKSGANVLTF
TRBJ1-1,TRBV2,.,TRBD1,TGTGCCAGGTGGACAGGGAGGGGGAACACTGAAGCTTTCTTT,CARWTGRGNTEAFF
TRBJ2-5,TRBV5-4,.,TRBD1,TGTGCCAGCAGCTCAATTCAGGGACAGGGGCCAGGGACCCAGTACTTC,CASSSIQGQGPGTQYF
TRBJ2-5,TRBV6-5,.,.,TGTGCCAGCAGAGGTGGCGGGGCCGGGGCCCAGTACTTC,CASRGGGAGAQYF
TRBJ2-1,TRBV2,.,.,TGTGCCAGCAGTGAATGGGCGGAGGTCTCCTACAATGAGCAGTTCTTC,CASSEWAEVSYNEQFF
TRBJ1-1,TRBV5-4,.,.,TGTGCCTTGGGGTCCGGGATGGAGAACACTGAAGCTTTCTTT,CALGSGMENTEAFF
TRBJ2-1,TRBV5-1,.,TRBD2,TGCGCCAGCAGCCCTCTAGGGGCTAGCGGGGAGAGGGGTCTCTACAATGAGCAGTTCTTC,CASSPLGASGERGLYNEQFF
TRBJ2-2,TRBV10-3,.,.,TGTGCCATCAGTGAGTCTCAAGGGAGAAACACCGGGGAGCTGTTTTTT,CAISESQGRNTGELFF
TRBJ2-1,TRBV11-3,.,TRBD2,TGTGCCAGCAGCTTAGGTGGAGCGGGAGGACTTTACAATGAGCAGTTCTTC,CASSLGGAGGLYNEQFF
TRBJ2-6,TRBV6-1,few,TRBD1,TGTGCCAGCAGTGTTCGAAACGCCGGGACAGGGTTAGGGGCCAACGTCCTGACTTTC,CASSVRNAGTGLGANVLTF
TRBJ1-1,TRBV6-5,.,.,TGTGCCAGCAGTATACTGGAGGGGATTAACACTGAAGCTTTCTTT,CASSILEGINTEAFF
TRBJ2-1,TRBV5-1,.,TRBD2,TGCGCCAGCAGCTCCGGGACTAGCGGGGGGCTTAACAATGAGCAGTTCTTC,CASSSGTSGGLNNEQFF
TRBJ2-7,TRBV10-1,.,TRBD1,TGCGCCAGCAGTGAGTCGAGGACAGGGGATGAGCAGTACTTC,CASSESRTGDEQYF
TRBJ1-2,TRBV15,.,TRBD1,TGTGCCACCAGCAGAGGGGGGACAGGGGGCTCAAACTATGGCTACACCTTC,CATSRGGTGGSNYGYTF
TRBJ1-1,TRBV18,.,.,TGTGCCAGCTCACCACTCCCGGGAAACACTGAAGCTTTCTTT,CASSPLPGNTEAFF
TRBJ1-1,TRBV12-5,.,.,TGTGCTAGTGTCCTTACCCAGGGGAACACTGAAGCTTTCTTT,CASVLTQGNTEAFF
TRBJ1-1,TRBV6-6,.,TRBD1,TGTGCCAGCAGTTGGGGGGACAGTGAAGCTTTCTTT,CASSWGDSEAFF
TRBJ1-5,TRBV7-2,.,.,TGTGCCAGCTCCACAGGGAGCAATCAGCCCCAGCATTTT,CASSTGSNQPQHF
TRBJ2-5,TRBV11-2,few,TRBD2,TGTGCCAGCAGCCCGCCGAGCGGGGGACAAGAGACCCAGTACTTC,CASSPPSGGQETQYF
TRBJ2-3,TRBV10-3,.,.,TGTGCCATCAGTGATCCTACTGGAGGGGCGTCAGATACGCAGTATTTT,CAISDPTGGASDTQYF
TRBJ2-3,TRBV7-2,few,.,TGTGCCAGCAGCTTAGCTCCAGGACTGGGAGAGTTAGATACGCAGTATTTT,CASSLAPGLGELDTQYF
TRBJ1-4,TRBV18,.,.,TGTGCCAGCTCACCAAGGAGGATAGACGGAGGAGAAAAACTGTTTTTT,CASSPRRIDGGEKLFF
TRBJ2-1,TRBV9,.,.,TGTGCCAGCAGCGTTGGTATTAGCGGAGGAGACCACAATGAGCAGTTCTTC,CASSVGISGGDHNEQFF
TRBJ1-3,TRBV4-3,.,.,TGCGCCAGCAGCCAAGGAGGGGGATCTGGAAACACCATATATTTT,CASSQGGGSGNTIYF
TRBJ1-1,TRBV10-2,once,.,TGCGCCAGCAGGGACACGGAACTGAACACTGAAGCTTTCTTT,CASRDTELNTEAFF
TRBJ2-1,TRBV29-1,.,.,TGCAGCGTTGAAGACGGGTACAATGAGCAGTTCTTC,CSVEDGYNEQFF